Given below is one TCR beta chain in context. Its antigen is currently unknown. With 3 bases clipped from V and 3 bases from J, the junction kept 6 bases outside the gene matches. The CDR3 runs to 16 residues. CDR1 is LGHDT and CDR2 is YNNKEL in the germline V gene (reference sequence). The data are from a study of response to subunit inactivated influenza vaccine. Study observations and caveats: With each seasonal influenza vaccination, the authors suggested, few new T cells are recruited.

TCRdb processed the RT-PCR reads anew with MiXCR; each CDR3 protein has one entry. The sample holds about 520,000 distinct CDR3 sequences; 25% are singletons and the top ten take approximately 1.9%. This specimen consisted of CD4+ T cells sorted from PBMCs, obtained more than 4 days after vaccination. The chain has TRBV3-1 and TRBJ2-1; TRBD1 agrees at 9 bases. The clonotype was recovered from a man aged 45-65 years who received an inactivated influenza vaccine. DNA for the CDR3: TGTGCCAGCAGCCAGACCGGGACAGGGTTCTACAATGAGCAGTTCTTC. This sequence encodes CASSQTGTGFYNEQFF.